What follows describes a single TCR beta chain. The antigen is unknown. PCR employed 60 Vbeta and 13 Jbeta primers. Generated by immunoSEQ multiplex PCR, the TCRdb table keeps only in-frame clones and is missing some. The sample's table shows tens of thousands of clones. The data were taken from a study of cytomegalovirus exposure and HLA in healthy donors. Study background: In an earlier analysis, approximately 120 million unique TCR beta sequences were found from 150 million to 200 million T cells. Study-wide findings and caveats: TCR beta chains numbering some 150 were designated cytomegalovirus-associated. Association with HLA alleles at 0.05 false discovery rate was found for roughly 17,000 TCR beta sequences in a later analysis. Highest at DRB1 and lowest at HLA-C, TCR association rates differed among HLA loci in a later analysis.

The ends were cut back, 0 bases at V and 0 bases at J, with 7 bases in the middle. The CDR3 covers 15 residues. Per the germline V gene, CDR1 is SGDLS and CDR2 is YYNGEE. The V call is TRBV9, the J call TRBJ1-3; D is unclear. Input material: PBMCs. The sequence was collected from a human donor in good health. CDR3 sequence: CASSVGESSGNTIYF. CDR3 bases: TGTGCCAGCAGCGTAGGGGAGAGCTCTGGAAACACCATATATTTT.